The T cell receptor beta chain under discussion was sequenced for a study of cytomegalovirus exposure and HLA in healthy donors (dated by TCRdb to about 2017). With regard to the full study: An earlier analysis of about 530 of the donors reported 276 Gb of sequence data and approximately 120 million unique TCR beta sequences obtained from about 180 million T cells. About 300 gigabases of sequencing data and tens of millions of unique TCR sequences were included in an early release covering about 620 HLA-typed donors. Of the 398 genotyped donors, less than 85% were placed in the genetic ancestry cluster associated with self-reported Caucasian donors. The study aimed to test whether signatures of past pathogen exposure could be identified by cataloging public T cell receptors. The study profiled the T cell repertoires of about 640 subjects by immunosequencing and related them to cytomegalovirus serostatus. Besides the first cohort of about 730 subjects, a separate validation cohort made up of 90 to 150 different subjects was used. The study combined high-throughput TCR immunosequencing, statistical association of individual TCRs with disease status, and machine learning to predict cytomegalovirus infection status. To study patterns of TCR occurrence, a later analysis re-analyzed previously published TCR beta repertoires from 600 to 750 donors and added high-resolution HLA genotyping. In the later analysis, no new phenotypic data were used to find candidate immune exposures; instead, reliance was placed on TCR beta sequences and their occurrence across donors. In an earlier analysis of 500 to 650 of the donors, high-throughput TCR beta sequencing was used to judge whether each TCR beta V gene segment behaved as functional or pseudogenic. Alongside the repertoire data, information on donor age, sex, ethnicity and CMV serostatus was compiled. Genome-wide SNP genotypes for about three fifths of the roughly 700 donors were used in a later genetic analysis, which treated that subset as a discovery cohort. Every discovery cohort repertoire had been produced on one sequencing platform. Class I and class II HLA loci were covered by the typing at four-digit resolution. The number of donors typed differed by locus, with roughly 620-630 for A, B, C, DRB1 and DQB1, 522 for DQA1, 600 to 610 for DPA1, and some 450 for DPB1. Roughly 5 DR-DQ haplotypes were treated as single units for association and clustering because of strong linkage in the cohort. Among around 400 genotyped donors of the cohort, an average of approximately 200,000 unique TCR beta nucleotide sequences was sequenced per donor, of which approximately 19% were non-productive.

In the case of this clone: This receptor's antigen is unknown. Base qualities are not provided; no much larger clone lies one nucleotide away.

The library was produced with the immunoSEQ multiplex PCR assay. For the multiplex PCR, a mixture combining 60 forward primers for TCR Vbeta segments and 13 reverse primers for TCR Jbeta segments was used. Amplification of the CDR3 region of rearranged TCR beta genes was performed with a multiplex PCR assay on genomic DNA. On the Illumina HiSeq System, the amplified TCR beta libraries were sequenced as 87-base-pair reads. From the authors' description of their analysis: Across the 600 to 700 repertoires, a later analysis counted 60 million to 90 million unique TCR beta chains, about 10 million of which were shared by at least two donors. Raw reads were error-corrected and collapsed into unique sequences by a nearest-neighbor algorithm in which closely related sequences were merged to remove PCR and sequencing errors. Alignment of CDR3 sequences to IMGT reference sequences was used to assign V, D and J gene segments. For a sequence to be retained, at least a six-nucleotide match to both a V gene segment and a J gene segment was required. Rearrangements were classified as productive when the CDR3 lacked stop codons and remained in frame with V and J, and all other rearrangements were classified as non-productive. Following IMGT convention, CDR3 was defined as the stretch from the second conserved V-encoded cysteine up to the conserved J-encoded phenylalanine. In an earlier analysis of approximately 590 of the donors, sequences lacking an unambiguous match to a single V gene segment were excluded. In an earlier analysis of some 590 of the donors, a V segment was called functional when productive rearrangements were above 56.7%, and segregating when the standard deviation between donors exceeded 5%. To diagnose cytomegalovirus status from the catalog of TCR beta chain sequences, a statistical classification framework was built. V and J gene assignment, in a later analysis, came from comparing TCR nucleotide sequences with IMGT/GENE-DB human TR gene sequences. Using the TCRdist pipeline, a later analysis assigned CDR3 sequences along with most-parsimonious VDJ recombination scenarios. A later analysis defined each TCR beta chain by its CDR3 amino acid sequence plus V-gene family, and excluded reads lacking a unique V-gene family. In a later analysis, approximately 640 highly shared, low-generation-probability nucleotide sequences were removed to address suspected cross-contamination and a sequencing artifact. In a later analysis, a clonal expansion index was calculated for each public chain from normalized within-repertoire ranks of inferred template counts. In a later analysis, generation probabilities were computed using a VDJ recombination model fitted to out-of-frame rearrangements, and the results were checked against IGoR. In a later analysis, TCR-TCR, TCR-HLA and TCR-CMV co-occurrence was scored with hypergeometric tests, and a repertoire-size bias correction was applied to TCR pairs. In a later analysis, false discovery rates were estimated by permuting HLA or CMV assignments 20 times. In a later analysis, co-occurring TCRs were grouped using DBSCAN, with TCRdist sequence similarity added in when clustering inside HLA-allele-positive subsets. Co-occurrence clustering excluded repertoires with fewer than 30,000 or more than 120,000 public chains, plus five with anomalous nucleotide sharing. TCRdb took this table from immuneACCESS and kept in-frame rearrangements with V and J called. Such tables lack part of the clones; where checked against another copy, unresolved V genes explain under half of the gap, and the rest is unexplained. From that table come the V and J calls and clone size; the DNA was used to work out D and trimming. The sample data list 60,000 or so clones, and approximately 77% of these were observed just once. The biggest ten clones account for roughly 3.3% of the sample.

The cohort was made up of under 800 healthy bone marrow donors. Cohort members were all nominally healthy when sampled, although unrecorded immune exposures were likely present. The donor was CMV seropositive and was included in the group of around 300 seropositive cohort members. Every donor gave a peripheral blood sample, and the peripheral blood mononuclear cells from that sample were used for TCR beta sequencing. Genomic DNA extraction from the blood cell samples was performed with the Qiagen DNeasy Blood Extraction Kit. On the study overall, not on this receptor specifically: Broadly in line with IMGT annotations, most TCR beta V segments showed up in productive rearrangements about 87% or about 30% of the time in an earlier analysis of under 700 of the donors. In this cohort, only TCR beta chains were sequenced, and detectable features were limited by the absence of alpha or paired-chain data. The authors suggested that the approach could potentially be extended to other disease states and immunological phenotypes. Because HLA typing was unavailable for some donors at each locus, only the typed subset was used in association tests. In a later genetic analysis, fewer N-insertions in productive TCRs were reported among donors in an Asian-associated ancestry cluster than the roughly 700-donor mean. Cytomegalovirus status was reported to be diagnosed by the classifier with high specificity and sensitivity in both the original and validation cohorts. A group of highly shared sequence variants was considered likely to be a technical artifact of the sequencing pipeline. A later analysis found that most CMV-associated TCR beta chains appeared HLA-restricted, with HLA associations seemingly driven largely by CMV exposure. An association between a missense DCLRE1C variant and V-gene and J-gene trimming of TCR beta chains was found in a later genetic analysis and replicated in an independent cohort. Correlated functional status among segregating V segments might be attributable to linkage disequilibrium, but an unknown experimental factor could not be ruled out. The earlier analysis of a few hundred of the donors excluded seventeen rarely observed V segments, including chromosome 9 orphons, because counts were too low. A later analysis found that HLA-associated TCR beta chains were more clonally expanded and had lower generation probabilities than equally common non-associated chains. Immune exposure information for the cohort was limited to CMV serostatus. According to a later analysis, parvovirus B19, influenza, CMV and Epstein-Barr virus appeared linked to several top co-occurrence clusters. Roughly uniform sequencing depth across donors was assumed in presence/absence analyses, although this assumption may not hold. At a false discovery rate of 0.05, a later analysis linked 16,000 or so TCR beta sequences to specific HLA alleles. A further reported finding was that TCR beta sequences accurately predicted the HLA-A and HLA-B alleles for most subjects in the first cohort. A few of the identified cytomegalovirus-associated TCR beta chains were confirmed in vitro to be specific for cytomegalovirus antigens. Most TCR sequences were observed very rarely across donors, whereas some public TCRs were present in many individuals. The study gave a list of under 200 TCR beta chains associated with cytomegalovirus. In a later analysis, TCR association rates were found to vary across HLA loci, with the most associated TCRs seen for DRB1 alleles and the fewest for HLA-C alleles. Assigning TCR associations to individual alleles was difficult when HLA alleles, especially DR and DQ, strongly co-occurred.

Material for sequencing was PBMCs. The receptor was derived from a woman in her thirties or forties in good health and CMV-seropositive.

In nucleotide form, the sequence is TGCGCCAGCAGCTTAGGAACAGATAGGGGGTCTGAGCAGTACTTC. This yields the protein CASSLGTDRGSEQYF. The V and J segments used are TRBV5-1 and TRBJ2-7; D gene: possibly TRBD1, on 6 matching bases. Taken from cysteine to phenylalanine, the CDR3 has 15 residues. Only the CDR3 DNA stays, 45 bases, in frame from base 1. The CDR1 and CDR2 encoded by the germline V gene are SGHRS and YFSETQ. The trim is 2 bases for V and 7 bases for J, with a gap of 19 bases between the germline ends. Reference TRBV5-1 and TRBJ2-7 genes cover what lies past the CDR3, so the full variable domain is KAGVTQTPRYLIKTRGQQVTLSCSPISGHRSVSWYQQTPGQGLQFLFEYFSETQRNKGNFPGRFSGRQFSNSRSEMNVSTLELGDSALYLCASSLGTDRGSEQYFGPGTRLTVT.